A single sample gave rise to the 5 T cell receptor beta chains below, sequenced in a study of regulatory T cells in long-lasting Graves disease. Through Arm-PCR of CDR3 regions and iRepertoire HTBI primers, TCR beta libraries were built. TCRdb ran MiXCR on the multiplex PCR reads and lists one entry per CDR3 protein. The sample shows 560,000 or so distinct CDR3 sequences, 15% to 20% of them seen only once. Time point defined: newly diagnosed GD, antithyroid drugs for less than 3 months. Extracted RNA from PBMCs served as the source of the TCR library. Another study also made use of these data, one on T cells in Graves' hyperthyroidism and ophthalmopathy.

The material sequenced was peripheral blood mononuclear cells (PBMCs), taken at new diagnosis, from a patient treated with antithyroid drugs. These receptor sequences come from a man between 18 and 35 years old with Graves disease.

J is TRBJ1-2 and V is TRBV13; a possible D gene is TRBD1 (5 bases). V lost 2 bases, J lost 6 bases, and 13 bases lay in between. Germline lookup yields CDR1 PRHDT and CDR2 FYEKMQ (reference sequence). CDR3 length: 14 amino acids. The CDR3 DNA reads TGTGCCAGCAGCTTAAGCCAGACAGTTGATGGCTACACCTTC. Translated, it gives CASSLSQTVDGYTF.

This clonotype appeared a few times. The chain recombines TRBV11-2 with TRBJ2-7; D remains ambiguous. Germline assignment: CDR1 SGHAT and CDR2 FQNNGV. V dropped 3 bases and J dropped 1 base, with 10 bases sitting between them. The CDR3 covers 14 residues. CDR3 nucleotides: TGTGCCAGCAGCTTTCAAGACTTGTCCTACGAGCAGTACTTC. Its translation: CASSFQDLSYEQYF.

This clonotype was counted a few times. V is TRBV6-1 and J is TRBJ2-1; no clear D. Germline assignment: CDR1 MNHNS and CDR2 SASEGT. V shed 2 bases and J shed 0 bases, with 8 bases lying between them. The CDR3 consists of 15 residues. CDR3 in DNA: TGTGCCAGCAGTGAAATGGACCGCTCCTACAATGAGCAGTTCTTC. Translated, it gives CASSEMDRSYNEQFF.

This clonotype was counted many times. J is TRBJ2-7 and V is TRBV11-2; 9 nucleotides match TRBD2. The CDR3 contains 15 residues. Unmatched junction bases numbered 5, after V lost 2 bases and J lost 3 bases. The germline V gene has CDR1 SGHAT and CDR2 FQNNGV. CDR3 protein: CASSLQAGGVYEQYF. The CDR3 nucleotides read TGTGCCAGCAGCTTACAAGCGGGAGGAGTCTACGAGCAGTACTTC. The whole variable domain, filled in from reference TRBV11-2 and TRBJ2-7, reads EAGVAQSPRYKIIEKRQSVAFWCNPISGHATLYWYQQILGQGPKLLIQFQNNGVVDDSQLPKDRFSAERLKGVDSTLKIQPAKLEDSAVYLCASSLQAGGVYEQYFGPGTRLTVT.

The chain uses TRBV20-1 and TRBJ1-1; a possible D gene is TRBD1 (5 bases). The CDR3 consists of 14 residues. Germline CDR1 and CDR2: DFQATT and SNEGSKA (reference sequence). Deletions cut 5 bases from V and 0 bases from J, with 13 bases between. This CDR3 reads CSAAEQALNTEAFF. For the CDR3, the DNA is TGCAGTGCTGCTGAACAGGCCCTGAACACTGAAGCTTTCTTT.